A single T cell receptor beta chain is shown here with its context. Its antigen remains unidentified. It has no much larger one-base neighbor in the sample; base qualities were not kept. Because repertoires were sampled repeatedly during chemoradiotherapy, clonal expansion in the tumor microenvironment could be followed. The entry originates in a study of chemoradiotherapy in HPV16-positive cancers (dated 2022 in TCRdb). About the study as a whole: Functional T-cell assays on cells from a couple of HPV16-positive patients defined candidate HPV-specific T-cell clones and common TCR motifs. The study asked whether T-cell immunity against the HPV oncoproteins E6 and E7 changes during chemoradiotherapy and whether it affects survival. Next, the candidate HPV-specific TCRs and motifs were followed in TCR repertoires from roughly 90 patients with HPV-related cancers. What the work shows at the level of the full study, not this receptor alone: Among HPV16-positive patients, expansion of HPV-responsive T cells during chemoradiotherapy was associated with better recurrence-free survival. The functional definition of HPV-specific T cells came from only two HPV16-positive patients, and the survival association was reported for HPV16-positive patients. Expansion of candidate HPV-specific clones and E7-related TCR motifs was observed in the tumor microenvironment during treatment, whereas no such expansion was observed for non-HPV-specific T cells.

CDR3 length: 16 amino acids, cysteine to phenylalanine. Only the CDR3 DNA stays, 48 bases, in frame from base 1. The CDR1 and CDR2 encoded by the germline V gene are LGHNA and YNFKEQ. Relative to germline, V is 1 base shorter and J is 6 bases shorter, with 17 bases between their ends. The library relied on the immunoSEQ multiplex PCR assay. Held by TCRdb, this immuneACCESS table contains in-frame sequences only and omits some clones. Under half of the omission traces to an unresolved V gene where checked; the cause of the rest is unknown. Counted in this sample were fewer than 20,000 clones; around four fifths of them appeared once. The ten largest clones add up to 3% to 4% of the sample.

The TCR originated in a human donor with HPV-associated anogenital cancer. Recombination linked TRBV4-2 to TRBJ2-3; the D region is possibly TRBD1 or TRBD2, each matching across 5 bases. The specimen was blood, collected from a patient who underwent chemoradiotherapy. CDR3 sequence: CASSQVRGTSSDTQYF. The base sequence is TGTGCCAGCAGCCAAGTGAGGGGAACTTCGTCCGATACGCAGTATTTT.